This TCR beta chain was observed in a study of blood T cell repertoires in COVID-19. The CDR3 extends over 12 amino acids. Trimming removed 4 bases at V and 8 bases at J, with 9 bases between. Germline assignment: CDR1 MNHEY and CDR2 SVGAGI. TCRdb keeps only in-frame clones here, not all; method: immunoSEQ multiplex PCR. Of around 50,000 clones listed, around four fifths are singletons. The chain carries TRBV6-5 and TRBJ2-1; D possibly corresponds to TRBD1 (5 bases). The clonotype was recovered from a woman aged 50 to 65 with acute COVID-19. Sequencing was carried out using PBMCs or T cells enriched from blood (not recorded which). For the CDR3, the DNA is TGTGCCAGCAGTTTCCAGGGTGATGAGCAGTTCTTC. Its translation: CASSFQGDEQFF.